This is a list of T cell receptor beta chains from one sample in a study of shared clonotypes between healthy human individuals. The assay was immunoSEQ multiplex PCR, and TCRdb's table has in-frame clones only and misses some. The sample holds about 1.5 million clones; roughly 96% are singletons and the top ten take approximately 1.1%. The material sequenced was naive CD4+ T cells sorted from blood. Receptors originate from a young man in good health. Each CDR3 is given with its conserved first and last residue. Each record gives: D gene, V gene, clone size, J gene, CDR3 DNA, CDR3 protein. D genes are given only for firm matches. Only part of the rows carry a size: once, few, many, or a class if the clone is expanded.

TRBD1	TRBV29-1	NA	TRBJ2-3	TGCAGCGCGCCGGGGACAGGGAACACAGATACGCAGTATTTT	CSAPGTGNTDTQYF
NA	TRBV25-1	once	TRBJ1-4	TGTGCCAGCAGTGACTGGTTCCAACCGCAGGCGGAAAAACTGTTTTTT	CASSDWFQPQAEKLFF
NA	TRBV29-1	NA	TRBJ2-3	TGCAGCGTTGGGTACAGGCTTAGCACAGATACGCAGTATTTT	CSVGYRLSTDTQYF
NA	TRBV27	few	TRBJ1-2	TGTGCCAGCAGTTTCGCAGGGAACTATGGCTACACCTTC	CASSFAGNYGYTF
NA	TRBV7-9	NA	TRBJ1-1	TGTGCCAGCAGCCCAACCACTGAAGCTTTCTTT	CASSPTTEAFF
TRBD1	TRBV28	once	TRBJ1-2	TGTGCCAGCAGTGGTGTCAGGGGGAGAGACGGCTACACCTTC	CASSGVRGRDGYTF
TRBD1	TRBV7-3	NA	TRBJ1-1	TGTGCCAGCAGCTTAAGGGGGGGACAGCCACGGACTGAAGCTTTCTTT	CASSLRGGQPRTEAFF
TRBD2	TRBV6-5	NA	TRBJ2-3	TGTGCCAGCAGCCTCGGACTAGCCACAGATACGCAGTATTTT	CASSLGLATDTQYF
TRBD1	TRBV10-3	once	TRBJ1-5	TGTGCCATCAGTGATTTTCTTCGGGACAGGGGAACTCAGCCCCAGCATTTT	CAISDFLRDRGTQPQHF
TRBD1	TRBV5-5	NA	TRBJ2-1	TGTGCCAGCAGCTTGGTTTGGACAGGGGTGAGCAATGAGCAGTTCTTC	CASSLVWTGVSNEQFF
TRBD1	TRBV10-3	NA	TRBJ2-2	TGTGCCACCGGACAGGGGAACCGCCCTGGGGAGCTGTTTTTT	CATGQGNRPGELFF
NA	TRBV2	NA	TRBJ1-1	TGTGCCAGCAGTGGGGAGAGAAACACTGAAGCTTTCTTT	CASSGERNTEAFF
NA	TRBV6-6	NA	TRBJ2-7	TGTGCCAGCAGCTCCCGGCGCTCGTCCTACGAGCAGTACTTC	CASSSRRSSYEQYF
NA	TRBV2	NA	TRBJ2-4	TGTGCCAGCAGTTCGGACCTCCCCAGGGGCATTCAGTACTTC	CASSSDLPRGIQYF
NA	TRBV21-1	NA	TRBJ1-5	TGTGCCAGCAGGGGGGGGACAGAATCGTTGAATCAGCCCCAGCATTTT	CASRGGTESLNQPQHF